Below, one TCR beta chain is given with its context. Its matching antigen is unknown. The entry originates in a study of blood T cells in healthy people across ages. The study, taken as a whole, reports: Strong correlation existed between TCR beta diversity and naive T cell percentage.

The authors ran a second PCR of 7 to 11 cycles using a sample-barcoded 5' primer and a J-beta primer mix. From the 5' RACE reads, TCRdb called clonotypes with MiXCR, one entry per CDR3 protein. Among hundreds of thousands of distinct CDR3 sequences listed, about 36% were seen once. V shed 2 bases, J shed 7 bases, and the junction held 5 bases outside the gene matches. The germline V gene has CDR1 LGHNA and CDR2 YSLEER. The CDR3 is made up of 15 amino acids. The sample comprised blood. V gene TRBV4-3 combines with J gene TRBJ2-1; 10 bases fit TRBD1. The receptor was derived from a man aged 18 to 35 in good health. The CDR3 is CASSQSGTGVNEQFF. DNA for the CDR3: TGCGCCAGCAGCCAAAGTGGGACAGGGGTAAATGAGCAGTTCTTC.